This T cell receptor (beta chain) was obtained from a study of beta chain features in type 1 diabetes. Study at large: The patients were much like the healthy donors in age, gender and cell yields.

Whole-study findings and limits: Naive, central memory and regulatory TCRB repertoires appeared more similar among patients than healthy donors. In all four CD4+ subsets, TCRB CDR3 length was significantly, moderately reduced in type 1 diabetes. Still unanswered here is whether HLA type influences TCRB rearrangement. cDNA-based reads could over-represent cells with high TCR expression.

This clone was seen only a few times. Its cognate antigen is unknown. Expressed TCRB transcripts got sequenced, as all isolated RNA was reverse transcribed. Method: immunoSEQ multiplex PCR; TCRdb's copy keeps in-frame clones and lacks some. The profile shows over 90,000 clones, around 30% of them singletons. The ends were cut back, 0 bases at V and 4 bases at J, with 9 bases in the middle. CDR1 is SNHLY and CDR2 is FYNNEI in the germline V gene. The CDR3 is 14 amino acids. This TCR was recovered from a woman between 18 and 29 years old with type 1 diabetes. The V call is TRBV2, the J call TRBJ2-5; D possibly corresponds to TRBD1 (6 bases). Sequenced input: central memory CD4+ T cells from blood. The CDR3 is CASSEAEGVETQYF. In nucleotides, the CDR3 is TGTGCCAGCAGTGAAGCAGAGGGGGTAGAGACCCAGTACTTC.